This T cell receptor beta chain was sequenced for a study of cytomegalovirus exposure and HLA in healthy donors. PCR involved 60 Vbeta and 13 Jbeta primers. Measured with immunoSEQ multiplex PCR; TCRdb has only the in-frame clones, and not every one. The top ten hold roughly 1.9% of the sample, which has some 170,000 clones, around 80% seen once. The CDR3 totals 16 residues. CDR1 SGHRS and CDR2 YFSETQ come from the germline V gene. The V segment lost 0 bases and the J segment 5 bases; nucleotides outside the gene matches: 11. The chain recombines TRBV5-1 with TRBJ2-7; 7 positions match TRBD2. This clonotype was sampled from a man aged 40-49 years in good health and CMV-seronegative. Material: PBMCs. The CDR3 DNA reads TGCGCCAGCAGCTTGGTAGGGGCGCGCGCGGGGGACGAGCAGTACTTC. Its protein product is CASSLVGARAGDEQYF.